Each of the 14 T cell receptor beta chains below was sequenced from the same sample in a study of T cell changes during pregnancy in multiple sclerosis. Sequencing used immunoSEQ multiplex PCR; TCRdb keeps in-frame clones, though not all of them. The sample consists of under 35,000 clones, around 87% of them appearing once. The source was CD4+ T cells from peripheral blood mononuclear cells, collected in the third trimester of pregnancy. The source is a female donor in good health, enrolled as a control in a pregnancy study.

The chain links TRBV5-4 to TRBJ1-5; D is unresolved. Germline assignment: CDR1 SGHNT and CDR2 YYREEE (reference sequence). The CDR3 runs to 14 residues. Trimming took off 1 base at V and 0 bases at J, with 5 bases between the two ends. The CDR3 region has the DNA TGTGCCAGCAGCTTGTTTAATAGCAATCAGCCCCAGCATTTT. It encodes CASSLFNSNQPQHF.

V is TRBV27 and J is TRBJ2-7, with a possible D match to TRBD1 (6 bases). The CDR3 runs 16 residues. V was pared by 1 base and J by 2 bases, with 15 bases between. Germline V lookup: CDR1 MNHEY, CDR2 SMNVEV (reference sequence). The CDR3 nucleotides are TGTGCCAGCAGTTTATATGACAGGCCCTCAACCTACGAGCAGTACTTC. This encodes CASSLYDRPSTYEQYF.

The chain couples TRBV29-1 to TRBJ1-2; D perhaps matches TRBD1 (6 bases). This CDR3 has 16 residues. V lost 6 bases and J lost 6, with 26 bases in between. CDR1 and CDR2 (germline): SQVTM, ANQGSEA. The CDR3 nucleotides read TGCAGCGTCCACAAGGTTGGGAGCAGGGGTGGAGATGGCTACACCTTC. Translation gives CSVHKVGSRGGDGYTF.

V usage is TRBV27 and J usage is TRBJ2-1; 9 bases map to TRBD2. Unmatched junction bases numbered 8, after V lost 0 bases and J lost 8 bases. Germline-derived CDR1 and CDR2 are MNHEY and SMNVEV (reference sequence). The CDR3 covers 16 residues. The CDR3 DNA reads TGTGCCAGCAGTTTATCGTTGGGCGGGAGGGCCTATGAGCAGTTCTTC. It encodes CASSLSLGGRAYEQFF.

V usage is TRBV27 and J usage is TRBJ1-2; TRBD1 might be the D (5 bases). CDR3 size: 14 residues. Trimming removed 0 bases from V and 4 bases from J, with 9 bases in between. Germline CDR1 reads MNHEY; CDR2 reads SMNVEV (reference sequence). CDR3 sequence reads: CASSLSDGGYGYTF. The CDR3, as DNA: TGTGCCAGCAGTTTATCGGACGGGGGCTATGGCTACACCTTC.

The chain employs TRBV15 and TRBJ2-3; 14 bases map to TRBD2. Germline V gives CDR1 LNHNV, CDR2 YYDKDF (reference sequence). CDR3 length: 18 residues. J was trimmed by 3 bases and V by 0 bases; bases with no gene match: 5. CDR3 amino acids: CATSRDGLAGGITDTQYF. CDR3 DNA sequence: TGTGCCACCAGCAGAGATGGACTAGCGGGGGGCATAACAGATACGCAGTATTTT. Full variable domain (outside the CDR3, taken from reference TRBV15 and TRBJ2-3): DAMVIQNPRYQVTQFGKPVTLSCSQTLNHNVMYWYQQKSSQAPKLLFHYYDKDFNNEADTPDNFQSRRPNTSFCFLDIRSPGLGDTAMYLCATSRDGLAGGITDTQYFGPGTRLTVL.

This rearrangement joins TRBV25-1 to TRBJ1-2; tentatively, D is TRBD1 (5 bases). V was clipped by 6 bases and J by 6 bases, with 20 bases between them. Germline V gene lookup returns CDR1 MGHDK and CDR2 SYGVNS. The CDR3 spans 15 residues. As DNA, the CDR3 is TGTGCCAGCAGCCCCACCGGAATGGGGGGGGATGGCTACACCTTC. This sequence encodes CASSPTGMGGDGYTF.

For this clone: At one end, the junction sequence differs from germline, possibly due to a read error. The chain links TRBV7-7 to TRBJ2-2, with 8 bases lining up with TRBD1. Germline V gene data show CDR1 as SSHAT and CDR2 as FNYEAQ (reference sequence). This CDR3 spans 15 amino acids. DNA for the CDR3: TGTGCTAGCAGCCCTCATCAGGGGGCTACCGGGGAGCTGTTTTTT. It specifies CASSPHQGATGELFF.

This clone was observed a few times. J is TRBJ2-3 and V is TRBV25-1; 7 bases fit TRBD2. Trimming at V came to 1 base and at J to 0 bases, leaving 7 bases not matched to a gene. The CDR3 loop spans 17 amino acids. Germline V gives CDR1 MGHDK, CDR2 SYGVNS. CDR3 residues: CASSELSSGPSTDTQYF. DNA for the CDR3: TGTGCCAGCAGTGAATTATCTAGCGGTCCTAGCACAGATACGCAGTATTTT.

The rearrangement uses TRBV14 and TRBJ2-7, with D perhaps matching TRBD1 (5 bases). CDR1 SGHDN and CDR2 FVKESK come from the germline V gene. CDR3 size: 15 residues. V shed 0 bases and J shed 0 bases, with 9 bases lying between them. CDR3 DNA: TGTGCCAGCAGCCAAGAACAGGCCAGCTCCTACGAGCAGTACTTC. This encodes CASSQEQASSYEQYF.

This clone was counted once. This chain links TRBV11-3 with TRBJ2-1; D might be TRBD1 (10 bases). The CDR3 contains 18 residues. V gave up 5 bases and J gave up 5 bases, with 25 bases separating them. The germline CDR1 and CDR2 sequences are SGHNT and YENEEA. For the CDR3, the DNA is TGTGCCAGCAGCGAGGGACAGGGGATGGGACTAGCCCACAATGAGCAGTTCTTC. Encoded protein: CASSEGQGMGLAHNEQFF.

The CDR3 sequence: CASSRVLQGRTEAFF. CDR3 nucleotides: TGTGCCAGCAGCCGAGTGTTACAGGGCCGCACTGAAGCTTTCTTT. The J gene is TRBJ1-1, the V gene TRBV14, with D possibly being TRBD1 (6 bases). Between the trimmed V and J ends, which lost 4 bases and 4 bases, there was a span of 16 bases. The CDR3 covers 15 residues. Germline CDR1 reads SGHDN; CDR2 reads FVKESK.

The rearrangement links TRBV7-2 to TRBJ1-2, with D perhaps matching TRBD1 (6 bases). The CDR3 covers 16 residues. Germline V gene lookup returns CDR1 SGHTA and CDR2 FQGNSA. V lost 2 bases to trimming and J lost 0 bases, with 13 bases between them. DNA for the CDR3: TGTGCCAGCAGCTTAACTGGACAGAACTCTAACTATGGCTACACCTTC. This translates into CASSLTGQNSNYGYTF.

This clone was counted between two and nine times. This chain connects TRBV27 to TRBJ1-1; D uncertain. The CDR3 runs to 15 residues. With 1 base removed from V and 5 bases from J, the gap between germline ends came to 14 bases. Germline V gene sequence: CDR1 MNHEY, CDR2 SMNVEV (reference sequence). CDR3 in DNA: TGTGCCAGCAGTTTATTGGAGACCCCGAGGACTGAAGCTTTCTTT. Translation gives CASSLLETPRTEAFF.